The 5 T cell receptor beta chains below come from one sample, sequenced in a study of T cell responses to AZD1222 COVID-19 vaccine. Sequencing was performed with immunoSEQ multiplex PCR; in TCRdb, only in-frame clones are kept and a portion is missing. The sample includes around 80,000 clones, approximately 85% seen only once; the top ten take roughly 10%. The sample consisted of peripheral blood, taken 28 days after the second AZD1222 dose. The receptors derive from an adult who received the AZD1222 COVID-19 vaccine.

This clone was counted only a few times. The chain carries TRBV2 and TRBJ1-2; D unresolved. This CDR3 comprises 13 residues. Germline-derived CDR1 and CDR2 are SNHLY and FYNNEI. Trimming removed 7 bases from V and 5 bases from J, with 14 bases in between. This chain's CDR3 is CASTPGPSYGYTF. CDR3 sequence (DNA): TGTGCCAGCACCCCCGGACCGTCGTATGGCTACACCTTC.

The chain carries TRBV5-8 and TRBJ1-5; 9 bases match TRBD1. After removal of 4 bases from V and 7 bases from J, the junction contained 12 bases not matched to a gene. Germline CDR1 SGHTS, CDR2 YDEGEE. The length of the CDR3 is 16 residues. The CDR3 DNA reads TGTGCCAGCAGCCCTTTTACAGGGGGCGCCGCCCAGCCCCAGCATTTT. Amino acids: CASSPFTGGAAQPQHF. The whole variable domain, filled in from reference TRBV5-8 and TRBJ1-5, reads EAGVTQSPTHLIKTRGQQATLRCSPISGHTSVYWYQQALGLGLQFLLWYDEGEERNRGNFPPRFSGRQFPNYSSELNVNALELEDSALYLCASSPFTGGAAQPQHFGDGTRLSIL.

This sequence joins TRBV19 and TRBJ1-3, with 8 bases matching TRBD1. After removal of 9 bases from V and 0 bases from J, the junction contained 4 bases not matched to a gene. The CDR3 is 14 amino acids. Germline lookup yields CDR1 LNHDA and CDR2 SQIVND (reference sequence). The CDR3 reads CASGDRSSGNTIYF. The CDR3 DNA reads TGTGCCAGCGGGGACAGGTCCTCTGGAAACACCATATATTTT.

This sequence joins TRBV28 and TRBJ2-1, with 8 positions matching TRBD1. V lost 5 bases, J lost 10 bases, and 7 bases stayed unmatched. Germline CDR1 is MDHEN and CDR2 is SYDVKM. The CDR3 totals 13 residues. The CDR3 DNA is TGTGCCAGCAGTCCGGGACAGGCAAACGAGCAGTTCTTC. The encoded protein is CASSPGQANEQFF.

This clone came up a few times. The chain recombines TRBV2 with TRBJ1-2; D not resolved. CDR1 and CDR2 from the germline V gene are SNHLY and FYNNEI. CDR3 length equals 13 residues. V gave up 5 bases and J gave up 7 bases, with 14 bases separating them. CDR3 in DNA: TGTGCCAGCAGTAGGCTAAGCGGTGGTGGCTACACCTTC. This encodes CASSRLSGGGYTF. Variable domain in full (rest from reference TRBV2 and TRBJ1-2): EPEVTQTPSHQVTQMGQEVILRCVPISNHLYFYWYRQILGQKVEFLVSFYNNEISEKSEIFDDQFSVERPDGSNFTLKIRSTKLEDSAMYFCASSRLSGGGYTFGSGTRLTVV.